This paragraph covers one TCR beta chain sequence. This sample was taken from a study of technical replicates of blood from a handful of donors. Assay: immunoSEQ multiplex PCR; the TCRdb copy retains only in-frame clones and omits some. The sample yields roughly 80,000 clones, roughly 94% seen once. The germline V gene encodes CDR1 SQVTM and CDR2 ANQGSEA. This CDR3 has 12 amino acids. The V gene lost 4 bases and the J gene lost 4 bases, with 8 bases spanning the gap. V usage is TRBV29-1 and J usage is TRBJ2-1; no definite D call. The receptor was isolated from a human donor in good health. The sequenced sample was T cells isolated from PBMCs. CDR3 protein: CSVVVLYNEQFF. The CDR3 DNA follows: TGCAGCGTTGTGGTGCTATACAATGAGCAGTTCTTC.